Listed here are 3 T cell receptor beta chains from one sample, sequenced in a study of blood T cell repertoires in COVID-19. The protocol was immunoSEQ multiplex PCR, while the TCRdb copy is restricted to in-frame clones and leaves out a portion. Altogether around 99,000 clones are present, 80% to 95% being singletons, with the ten largest covering around 1.2%. Material for sequencing was peripheral blood. These receptor sequences come from a woman between 25 and 40 years old with acute or convalescent COVID-19.

This clone was observed a single time. V gene TRBV7-2 combines with J gene TRBJ1-5; the D is unclear. Germline V gene sequence: CDR1 SGHTA, CDR2 FQGNSA. The CDR3 sequence is 13 residues long. The ends were cut back, 1 base at V and 5 bases at J, with 6 bases in the middle. The CDR3 region is CASSLGADQPQHF. The CDR3 region has the DNA TGTGCCAGCAGCTTAGGAGCGGATCAGCCCCAGCATTTT.

The chain employs TRBV10-3 and TRBJ2-1; 7 bases map to TRBD1. Germline lookup yields CDR1 ENHRY and CDR2 SYGVKD. The V segment lost 7 bases and the J segment 3 bases; nucleotides outside the gene matches: 3. The CDR3 is 13 amino acids. The CDR3 DNA is TGTGCCATCACCGGACAGGTCTACAATGAGCAGTTCTTC. Encoded protein: CAITGQVYNEQFF.

The chain couples TRBV4-3 to TRBJ1-2; D possibly corresponds to TRBD1 (6 bases). The germline V gene encodes CDR1 LGHNA and CDR2 YSLEER. The CDR3 consists of 14 residues. V shed 1 base and J shed 5 bases, with 11 bases lying between them. The CDR3 sequence: CASSQVPGVYGYTF. For the CDR3, the DNA is TGCGCCAGCAGCCAAGTTCCAGGGGTTTATGGCTACACCTTC.